These 24 T cell receptor beta chains were sequenced from one sample in a study of CD8 T cells in ankylosing spondylitis. TCRdb redid the calling of the 5' RACE reads with MiXCR, one entry per CDR3 protein. The sample holds around 30,000 distinct CDR3 sequences, 6.5% to 9% seen once. Sequencing used blood, either unsorted or a sorted T cell fraction (not recorded which). The receptors originated from a male donor with ankylosing spondylitis or in good health (not recorded which).

Many counts were recorded for this clonotype. This chain joins TRBV5-1 and TRBJ2-1; no clear D gene. Germline V gene sequence: CDR1 SGHRS, CDR2 YFSETQ. This CDR3 region has 13 residues. V dropped 0 bases and J dropped 5 bases, with 6 bases sitting between them. The CDR3 reads CASSLAWNNEQFF. The CDR3 nucleotides are TGCGCCAGCAGCTTGGCTTGGAACAATGAGCAGTTCTTC.

This clonotype is labeled as medium-sized. The chain joins TRBV5-1 to TRBJ1-1; the D is unclear. Germline V CDR1 and CDR2: SGHRS, YFSETQ. The CDR3 is 13 residues long. Trimming cost V 3 bases and J 3 bases, with 9 bases left between them. The CDR3 DNA reads as TGCGCCAGCAGCTCCTACATGGACACTGAAGCTTTCTTT. Protein: CASSSYMDTEAFF.

V is TRBV20-1 and J is TRBJ1-4; D not certain. CDR1 and CDR2 from the germline V gene are DFQATT and SNEGSKA (reference sequence). CDR3 length: 12 residues. Trimming cost V 3 bases and J 7 bases, with 9 bases left between them. CDR3 region: CSASDRGEKLFF. The CDR3 coding sequence is TGCAGTGCTAGTGACCGGGGTGAAAAACTGTTTTTT.

The sample holds a few counts of this clonotype. The chain recombines TRBV29-1 with TRBJ2-5; D not resolved. The germline V gene has CDR1 SQVTM and CDR2 ANQGSEA. Trimming left V 6 bases short and J 4 bases short, with 15 bases between. The CDR3 spans 13 residues. This chain's CDR3 is CSVALGYSETQYF. The DNA for the CDR3 is TGCAGCGTAGCCTTGGGGTATTCAGAGACCCAGTACTTC.

This clonotype was detected ten times or more. The gene calls are TRBV7-2 and TRBJ2-5; TRBD2 agrees at 11 bases. The CDR3 runs 15 residues. The ends lost 5 bases at V and 3 bases at J; junction bases unmatched: 5. Germline V gene data show CDR1 as SGHTA and CDR2 as FQGNSA. CDR3 coding DNA: TGTGCCAGCAGCAGCGTGACTAGCGGGGAAGAGACCCAGTACTTC. Translation gives CASSSVTSGEETQYF.

V and J are TRBV20-1 and TRBJ1-2, with 8 bases fitting TRBD1. This CDR3 region has 17 residues. From germline, CDR1 is DFQATT and CDR2 SNEGSKA (reference sequence). Unmatched junction bases numbered 12, after V lost 3 bases and J lost 0 bases. This CDR3 is CSARAGLGQGSNYGYTF. CDR3 DNA: TGCAGTGCTAGGGCGGGACTAGGACAGGGCTCTAACTATGGCTACACCTTC.

By share of the sample, this clonotype is medium-sized. The chain links TRBV5-1 to TRBJ2-1; 8 nucleotides align to TRBD2. The CDR3 has 15 residues. Germline lookup yields CDR1 SGHRS and CDR2 YFSETQ. V lost 7 bases, J lost 2 bases, and 8 bases stayed unmatched. This CDR3 reads CASRRAGVAYNEQFF. The DNA for the CDR3 is TGCGCCAGCCGACGAGCGGGAGTAGCCTACAATGAGCAGTTCTTC.

This clonotype came up many times. The rearrangement uses TRBV29-1 and TRBJ2-1; 10 bases are a match to TRBD1. The CDR3 is 12 amino acids. The V and J ends lost 7 bases and 4 bases, in that order; junction bases with no gene match: 1. In germline, CDR1 is SQVTM, CDR2 ANQGSEA. The CDR3 coding sequence is TGCAGCGGGACAGGGGGGTACAATGAGCAGTTCTTC. This codes for CSGTGGYNEQFF.

This clonotype was detected many times. The V call is TRBV27, the J call TRBJ2-7, with 7 nucleotides matching TRBD1. Per the germline V gene, CDR1 is MNHEY and CDR2 is SMNVEV (reference sequence). This CDR3 is built from 14 residues. Trimming took 6 bases from V and 3 from J; bases not matched to a gene: 8. The CDR3 is CASSLGQAFYEQYF. CDR3 nucleotide sequence: TGTGCCAGCAGCCTTGGACAGGCCTTCTACGAGCAGTACTTC.

This clonotype was counted at least ten times. This chain connects TRBV24-1 to TRBJ2-3; tentative D call: TRBD2 (6 bases). The CDR3 totals 14 residues. Germline loops: CDR1 KGHDR, CDR2 SFDVKD. V lost 5 bases, J lost 0 bases, and 8 bases lay in between. CDR3 DNA sequence: TGTGCCACCAGTGTAAGCGGGAGCACAGATACGCAGTATTTT. Translating gives CATSVSGSTDTQYF.

This clonotype was counted ten times or more. V usage is TRBV2 and J usage is TRBJ2-1, with a possible D match to TRBD1 (6 bases). Germline CDR1 is SNHLY and CDR2 is FYNNEI. Trimming shortened V by 5 bases and J by 6 bases, and 11 bases separated the two germline ends. The CDR3 sequence is 13 residues long. In nucleotides, the CDR3 is TGTGCCAGCAGTACACAGGGCTTCAATGAGCAGTTCTTC. The encoded protein is CASSTQGFNEQFF.

This clonotype was seen ten or more times. V is TRBV14 and J is TRBJ1-6; D gene uncertain. Germline CDR1 reads SGHDN; CDR2 reads FVKESK. The CDR3 totals 14 residues. The germline V and J ends were trimmed by 0 bases and 5 bases, with 5 bases remaining between them. The DNA for the CDR3 is TGTGCCAGCAGCCAAGATTTAGATAATTCACCCCTCCACTTT. Amino acids: CASSQDLDNSPLHF.

Within the sample, this clonotype is medium-sized. The J gene is TRBJ2-1, the V gene TRBV29-1; D remains ambiguous. The CDR3 is 10 residues long. Trimming shortened V by 5 bases and J by 5 bases, and 4 bases separated the two germline ends. Germline CDR1 SQVTM, CDR2 ANQGSEA. Here the CDR3 reads CSVLNNEQFF. The DNA for the CDR3 is TGCAGCGTTCTCAACAATGAGCAGTTCTTC.

This clonotype was counted at least ten times. The chain joins TRBV6-5 to TRBJ2-2; D remains ambiguous. This CDR3 has 14 residues. Trimming cost V 4 bases and J 1 base, with 7 bases left between them. In germline, CDR1 is MNHEY, CDR2 SVGAGI. Here the CDR3 reads CASSSSLNTGELFF. In DNA form, the CDR3 reads TGTGCCAGCAGTTCGTCCCTGAACACCGGGGAGCTGTTTTTT.

At least ten counts were recorded for this clonotype. The rearrangement uses TRBV21-1 and TRBJ2-1; the listed D gene, TRBD2, was not tested against the DNA. TRBV21-1 is described as a pseudogene. This CDR3 spans 17 amino acids. The chain's CDR3 is CASSKALAGGPSNEQFF. CDR3 bases: TGTGCCAGCAGCAAAGCCCTAGCGGGAGGGCCCTCCAATGAGCAGTTCTTC.

This clonotype came up many times. The genes are TRBV20-1 and TRBJ2-1; no clear D gene. The V end lost 1 base, the J end lost 7 bases, and 5 bases lay between the germline ends. The CDR3 is made up of 11 amino acids. From germline, CDR1 is DFQATT and CDR2 SNEGSKA (reference sequence). For the CDR3, the DNA is TGCAGTGCTAGAGTCCGTAATGAGCAGTTCTTC. Encoded protein: CSARVRNEQFF.

This clonotype has a count of ten or more. This sequence joins TRBV20-1 and TRBJ1-2; the match to TRBD1 covers 8 bases. CDR3 size: 16 residues. With V trimmed by 5 bases and J by 1 base, 12 bases remained unmatched. Germline lookup yields CDR1 DFQATT and CDR2 SNEGSKA (reference sequence). CDR3 nucleotides: TGCAGTGCTGGGAAGACAGGGGAGGGGGTTAACTATGGCTACACCTTC. Its translation is CSAGKTGEGVNYGYTF.

At least ten counts were recorded for this clonotype. The chain uses TRBV20-1 and TRBJ2-1, with D perhaps TRBD2 (6 bases). The germline V and J ends were trimmed by 5 bases and 0 bases, with 17 bases remaining between them. CDR3 size: 16 residues. The germline V gene encodes CDR1 DFQATT and CDR2 SNEGSKA (reference sequence). CDR3 residues: CSAAGDLRSSYNEQFF. In nucleotides, the CDR3 is TGCAGTGCTGCCGGGGACTTACGGAGCTCCTACAATGAGCAGTTCTTC.

This clonotype was recorded many times. The genes are TRBV14 and TRBJ1-1; the D gene is possibly TRBD1 (6 bases). The CDR3 consists of 16 residues. Between the trimmed V and J ends, which lost 3 bases and 0 bases, there was a span of 14 bases. Looked up from germline, CDR1 is SGHDN and CDR2 is FVKESK. CDR3 region: CASSQVGTTMNTEAFF. The CDR3 DNA reads TGTGCCAGCAGCCAGGTGGGGACAACCATGAACACTGAAGCTTTCTTT.

Many counts were recorded for this clonotype. V and J are TRBV27 and TRBJ2-7, with TRBD1 identical over 9 bases. This CDR3 comprises 16 residues. Trimming took 5 bases from V and 3 from J; bases not matched to a gene: 11. Germline values: CDR1 MNHEY, CDR2 SMNVEV (reference sequence). CDR3 sequence (DNA): TGTGCCAGCAGTCCACCCCGGGACAGGGAGGGCTACGAGCAGTACTTC. It translates to CASSPPRDREGYEQYF.

The J gene is TRBJ1-2, the V gene TRBV7-9; D is undetermined. The CDR3 covers 12 residues. Germline V gene lookup returns CDR1 SEHNR and CDR2 FQNEAQ (reference sequence). V was clipped by 5 bases and J by 7 bases, with 11 bases between them. CDR3: CASSNREIGYTF. As DNA, the CDR3 is TGTGCCAGCAGCAACCGGGAGATTGGCTACACCTTC.

The chain recombines TRBV7-9 with TRBJ2-1; D is ambiguous. The CDR3 consists of 14 residues. Germline CDR1 is SEHNR and CDR2 is FQNEAQ (reference sequence). Trimming shortened V by 1 base and J by 7 bases, and 11 bases separated the two germline ends. The CDR3 spells CASSLGASSNEQFF. The CDR3 DNA reads as TGTGCCAGCAGCTTAGGGGCGTCTTCAAATGAGCAGTTCTTC.

This clonotype was found many times. This chain connects TRBV5-1 to TRBJ2-2; possible D gene TRBD2, 5 bases. The CDR3 consists of 14 residues. Germline loops: CDR1 SGHRS, CDR2 YFSETQ. The CDR3 DNA reads TGCGCGGGCCGGACGGGAATAACCACCGGGGAGCTGTTTTTT. Translation: CAGRTGITTGELFF.

The table lists this clonotype with a few counts. The J gene is TRBJ2-3, the V gene TRBV29-1; D call uncertain. Trimming shortened V by 2 bases and J by 5 bases, and 5 bases separated the two germline ends. CDR1 and CDR2 (germline): SQVTM, ANQGSEA. This CDR3 has 11 residues. CDR3 residues: CSVEKKDTQYF. CDR3 nucleotides: TGCAGCGTTGAAAAGAAAGATACGCAGTATTTT.